One TCR beta chain is described in this entry. Its antigen is not known. Germline V gives CDR1 SNHLY, CDR2 FYNNEI. Trimming removed 5 bases from V and 1 base from J, with 12 bases in between. CDR3 size: 15 residues. These data belong to a study of vaccination and CD4 T cells after COVID-19. Study context: The convalescent group had six males, four females, seven Caucasians, two Asians, one multiracial. For each participant, vaccination comprised two doses of either the BNT162b2 or the mRNA-1273 vaccine. It was a median roughly 100 days after diagnosis, with a range of 35 to 161, that post-COVID samples were drawn. General study findings and limits: The median SARS-CoV-2-reactive clonotype number increased from approximately 21 to 38, without statistical significance.

TCRdb redid the calling of the PCR reads with MiXCR, one entry per CDR3 protein. The sample holds about 15,000 distinct CDR3 sequences; approximately 72% are singletons and the top ten take around 1.1%. The sequence was collected from a human donor who had recovered from COVID-19. The input for sequencing was CD4+ T cells from blood, taken after SARS-CoV-2 vaccination. This rearrangement joins TRBV2 to TRBJ1-3; D unclear. Here the CDR3 reads CASSRGHGSGNTIYF. The CDR3 DNA is TGTGCCAGCAGTAGAGGGCATGGTTCTGGAAACACCATATATTTT.